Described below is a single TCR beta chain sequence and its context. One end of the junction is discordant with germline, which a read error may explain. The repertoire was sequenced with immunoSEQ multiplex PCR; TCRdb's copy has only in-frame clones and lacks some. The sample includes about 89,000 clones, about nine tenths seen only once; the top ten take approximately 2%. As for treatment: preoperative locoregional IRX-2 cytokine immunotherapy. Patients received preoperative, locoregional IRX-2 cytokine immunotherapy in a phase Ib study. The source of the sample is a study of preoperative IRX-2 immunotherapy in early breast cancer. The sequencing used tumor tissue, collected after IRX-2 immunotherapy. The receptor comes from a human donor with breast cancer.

The CDR3 sequence is CATSMSGRDSDTQYF. The CDR3 bases are TGTGCCACCAGTATGAGCGGGAGGGATTCAGATACGCAGTATTTT. The chain uses TRBV27 and TRBJ2-3; 10 bases align to TRBD2. Germline assignment: CDR1 MNHEY and CDR2 SMNVEV (reference sequence). This CDR3 has 15 residues.